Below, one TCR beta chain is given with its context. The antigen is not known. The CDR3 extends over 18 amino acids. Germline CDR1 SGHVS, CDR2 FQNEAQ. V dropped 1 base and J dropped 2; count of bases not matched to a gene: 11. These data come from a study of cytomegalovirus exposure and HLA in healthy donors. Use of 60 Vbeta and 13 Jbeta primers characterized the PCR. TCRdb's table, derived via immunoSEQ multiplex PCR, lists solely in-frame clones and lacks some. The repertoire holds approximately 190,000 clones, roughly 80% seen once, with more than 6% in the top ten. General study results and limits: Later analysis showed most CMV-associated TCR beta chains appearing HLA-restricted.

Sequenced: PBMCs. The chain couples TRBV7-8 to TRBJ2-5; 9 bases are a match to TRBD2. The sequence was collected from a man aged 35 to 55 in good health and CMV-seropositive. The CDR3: CASSLGRMASGAQETQYF. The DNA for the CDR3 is TGTGCCAGCAGCTTAGGGCGTATGGCTAGCGGGGCGCAAGAGACCCAGTACTTC.